This T cell receptor (beta chain) was identified in a study of shared clonotypes between healthy human individuals. General observations from the study: Generation probabilities of non-shared clonotypes were lower (relative to those shared by all four donors).

V lost 0 bases to trimming and J lost 2 bases, with 8 bases between them. Germline lookup yields CDR1 ENHRY and CDR2 SYGVKD. The CDR3 spans 14 residues. Clones were read by immunoSEQ multiplex PCR, and TCRdb kept only the in-frame ones, dropping some. The sample gives about 2.3 million clones, just over 90% of which show up once; approximately 0.4% is in the top ten. Of note for this clone: Its antigen is as yet unknown.

Caucasian adults living in Nashville, Tennessee, provided all samples. The investigators split CD4+ cells into a CD45RA+ naive subset and a CD45RA-negative memory subset. The gene calls are TRBV10-3 and TRBJ2-7; D is uncertain. The sample taken for sequencing was naive CD4+ T cells from PBMCs. Subset given: CD45RA+ positively selected. This receptor was identified in a man younger than 30 in good health. Some clones in this sample may be carry-over from other donors' samples. The DNA for the CDR3 is TGTGCCATCAGTGAGTCGTGGGCAGCCTACGAGCAGTACTTC. Residues: CAISESWAAYEQYF.